The next 29 T cell receptor beta chains were all read from a single sample in a study of blood T cells in healthy people across ages (dated by TCRdb to 2015 to 2017). Receptor amplification or capture employed 5' RACE. TCRdb names Illumina HiSeq 2500 as the instrument used. A second PCR of about 7 to 12 cycles was run with a J-beta primer mix and a sample-barcoded 5' primer. Using fastp at Q25 and MiXCR, TCRdb reprocessed the public reads and kept productive beta chains. CDR3 protein sequences are deduplicated, and each keeps its most common genes and DNA. Recorded for this sample are roughly 1,500,000 distinct CDR3 sequences; approximately 32% of them occurred a single time. The ten top clones hold 11% of the sample. The sequencing input was blood. The receptors derive from a woman aged 25 to 39 in good health.

This clonotype was seen more than once but under ten times. The gene calls are TRBV20-1 and TRBJ2-7, with D perhaps given as TRBD1 or TRBD2 (5 bases each). CDR1 and CDR2 (germline): DFQATT, SNEGSKA (reference sequence). The CDR3 totals 11 residues. V lost 5 bases to trimming and J lost 5 bases, with 10 bases between them. Here the CDR3 DNA reads TGCAGTGCTCTGGTGGGGGACGAGCAGTACTTC. Its translation: CSALVGDEQYF.

The sample holds a few counts of this clonotype. CDR3 DNA: TGTGCCAGCGGGGAGGGACCTCACGAGCAGTACTTC. This encodes CASGEGPHEQYF. The rearrangement links TRBV7-8 to TRBJ2-7, with 7 bases lining up with TRBD2. In germline, CDR1 is SGHVS, CDR2 FQNEAQ. The V and J ends lost 8 bases and 5 bases, in that order; junction bases with no gene match: 6. The CDR3 consists of 12 residues.

This clonotype showed up just a few times. V and J are TRBV5-1 and TRBJ2-4; D could derive from TRBD1 or TRBD2 (5 bases each). This CDR3 comprises 17 residues. Germline V gene sequence: CDR1 SGHRS, CDR2 YFSETQ. V lost 6 bases, J lost 2 bases, and 21 bases lay in between. CDR3 bases: TGCGCCAGCATCAATAACCCGGGACGTGCAACCAAAAACATTCAGTACTTC. This translates into CASINNPGRATKNIQYF.

The chain joins TRBV6-5 to TRBJ1-2; weak D call: TRBD1 (5 bases). Trimming left V 6 bases short and J 0 bases short, with 11 bases between. In germline, CDR1 is MNHEY, CDR2 SVGAGI. The CDR3 runs 14 residues. DNA for the CDR3: TGTGCCAGCAGCGGGACTGGCGCTAACTATGGCTACACCTTC. As protein: CASSGTGANYGYTF.

The chain joins TRBV20-1 to TRBJ2-5; D might be TRBD2 (5 bases). This CDR3 is built from 16 residues. Germline CDR1 is DFQATT and CDR2 is SNEGSKA (reference sequence). V lost 0 bases, J lost 5 bases, and 19 bases lay in between. The CDR3 DNA reads TGCAGTGCTAGAGATGGAGGTACGGGATGGATCGAGACCCAGTACTTC. Its protein product is CSARDGGTGWIETQYF.

This clonotype has a count of ten or more. J is TRBJ2-1 and V is TRBV29-1, with a tentative D call TRBD2 (6 bases). Germline V CDR1 and CDR2: SQVTM, ANQGSEA. V was clipped by 6 bases and J by 7 bases, with 25 bases between them. CDR3 size: 16 residues. The CDR3 region has the DNA TGCAGCGTCGGGGTACCGGGGGACTCATACGGGAATGAGCAGTTCTTC. Translated, it gives CSVGVPGDSYGNEQFF.

This clonotype came up a few times. The V call is TRBV9, the J call TRBJ1-2; perhaps TRBD1 as D (5 bases). Germline loops: CDR1 SGDLS, CDR2 YYNGEE. Trimming removed 0 bases at V and 0 bases at J, with 9 bases between. The CDR3 has 15 residues. CDR3: CASSVATGPNYGYTF. The CDR3 DNA follows: TGTGCCAGCAGCGTAGCTACAGGACCTAACTATGGCTACACCTTC.

V and J are TRBV11-2 and TRBJ2-7; 7 positions match TRBD2. V gave up 4 bases and J gave up 7 bases; unmatched junction bases: 13. CDR1 SGHAT and CDR2 FQNNGV come from the germline V gene. This CDR3 has 15 amino acids. The CDR3 protein is CASSSGTSGGREQYF. The CDR3 coding sequence is TGTGCCAGCAGCTCAGGGACTTCGGGAGGCCGAGAGCAGTACTTC.

The chain uses TRBV20-1 and TRBJ2-2; tentatively, D is TRBD2 (6 bases). The V end was cut by 0 bases, the J end by 6 bases, with 14 bases between. CDR3 length: 15 amino acids. Germline V gene data show CDR1 as DFQATT and CDR2 as SNEGSKA (reference sequence). The CDR3 DNA follows: TGCAGTGCTAGAGACCCGGGAGCTTATTCCGGGGAGCTGTTTTTT. This sequence encodes CSARDPGAYSGELFF.

This rearrangement joins TRBV6-2 or TRBV6-3 to TRBJ2-7, with D perhaps given as TRBD1 or TRBD2 (5 bases each). This CDR3 is built from 14 residues. Germline V gene lookup returns CDR1 MNHEY and CDR2 SVGEGT. CDR3 nucleotides: TGTACCAACAGTTCGTCCGGGACGGCAAACGAGCAGTACTTC. This encodes CTNSSSGTANEQYF.

This clonotype appeared a few times. V is TRBV20-1 and J is TRBJ1-2; D remains unclear. CDR1 and CDR2 from the germline V gene are DFQATT and SNEGSKA (reference sequence). The V gene lost 4 bases and the J gene lost 3 bases, with 18 bases spanning the gap. The length of the CDR3 is 15 residues. The CDR3 reads CSAIDPTGLYYGYTF. The CDR3 nucleotides read TGCAGTGCTATTGACCCGACCGGTTTATACTATGGCTACACCTTC.

The chain employs TRBV2 and TRBJ2-1; maybe TRBD2 (6 bases). CDR1 is SNHLY, CDR2 FYNNEI, per germline. Trimming shortened V by 1 base and J by 4 bases, and 17 bases separated the two germline ends. The CDR3 totals 17 residues. DNA of the CDR3: TGTGCCAGCAGTGAAGGGGGGTGGGGGGTAAAATACAATGAGCAGTTCTTC. This gives the protein CASSEGGWGVKYNEQFF. Full variable domain (missing parts from reference TRBV2 and TRBJ2-1): EPEVTQTPSHQVTQMGQEVILRCVPISNHLYFYWYRQILGQKVEFLVSFYNNEISEKSEIFDDQFSVERPDGSNFTLKIRSTKLEDSAMYFCASSEGGWGVKYNEQFFGPGTRLTVL.

The rearrangement joins TRBV20-1 to TRBJ1-2; TRBD1 matches 7 bases. Looked up from germline, CDR1 is DFQATT and CDR2 is SNEGSKA (reference sequence). This CDR3 has 11 residues. V gave up 5 bases and J gave up 7 bases; unmatched junction bases: 4. Written as DNA, the CDR3 is TGCAGTGCTGTGGGACAGCGTGGCTACACCTTC. Translated: CSAVGQRGYTF.

This clonotype was seen a handful of times. The V gene is TRBV20-1, the J gene TRBJ1-2; possible D gene TRBD1, 5 bases. From germline, CDR1 is DFQATT and CDR2 SNEGSKA (reference sequence). The CDR3 spans 13 residues. Trimming stripped 4 bases from V and 4 bases from J, with 13 bases between. CDR3 in amino acids: CSANTGDFYGYTF. The CDR3 DNA reads as TGCAGTGCTAATACAGGAGATTTCTATGGCTACACCTTC.

The chain uses TRBV4-1 and TRBJ2-5; 10 nucleotides agree with TRBD2. With 3 bases clipped from V and 5 bases from J, the junction kept 12 bases outside the gene matches. The CDR3 extends over 17 amino acids. Germline V gene lookup returns CDR1 MGHRA and CDR2 YSYEKL. Here the CDR3 DNA reads TGCGCCAGCAGCCAGGGTAGGCTAGCGGGGGCCAGGGAGACCCAGTACTTC. Its protein product is CASSQGRLAGARETQYF.

This clonotype was detected once. The V call is TRBV5-1, the J call TRBJ2-5, with 13 bases aligning to TRBD2. Per the germline V gene, CDR1 is SGHRS and CDR2 is YFSETQ. The CDR3 is 16 amino acids. V gave up 4 bases and J gave up 5 bases; unmatched junction bases: 8. The CDR3 DNA sequence: TGCGCCAGCAGCCCCCGGACTAGCGGGAGTGAGGAGACCCAGTACTTC. Translating it yields CASSPRTSGSEETQYF.

J is TRBJ2-1 and V is TRBV21-1; TRBD2 is taken as the D call from the table, unchecked against the DNA. TRBV21-1 is a recognized pseudogene. The CDR3 is made up of 18 amino acids. In DNA, the CDR3 is TGTGCCAGCACCGCCAGGGCTAGCGGGATCGACTCCTACAATGAGCAGTTCTTC. Protein product: CASTARASGIDSYNEQFF.

The chain is built from TRBV15 and TRBJ1-1; tentatively, D is TRBD1 (5 bases). Germline values: CDR1 LNHNV, CDR2 YYDKDF (reference sequence). V dropped 8 bases and J dropped 4 bases, with 14 bases sitting between them. The CDR3 is made up of 13 amino acids. This chain's CDR3 is CATSGAVGTEAFF. The DNA for the CDR3 is TGTGCCACCTCCGGGGCGGTCGGCACTGAAGCTTTCTTT.

The V call is TRBV9, the J call TRBJ2-3; 9 bases match TRBD2. The J segment lost 4 bases and the V segment lost 2 bases, leaving 5 bases of the junction unmatched. The CDR3 has 15 amino acids. The germline CDR1 and CDR2 sequences are SGDLS and YYNGEE. CDR3 sequence: CASSVGGRAADTQYF. The DNA for the CDR3 is TGTGCCAGCAGCGTTGGCGGGAGGGCCGCAGATACGCAGTATTTT.

The rearrangement uses TRBV27 and TRBJ2-7; D possibly corresponds to TRBD1 (6 bases). Trimming removed 4 bases from V and 4 bases from J, with 11 bases in between. Germline V gives CDR1 MNHEY, CDR2 SMNVEV (reference sequence). This CDR3 spans 13 amino acids. CDR3 sequence reads: CASSSTGRYEQYF. The DNA of the CDR3 is TGTGCCAGCAGTTCAACAGGGCGGTACGAGCAGTACTTC.

Ten or more counts support this clonotype. The CDR3 here is CASSDPTYEQYF. The CDR3 DNA reads TGTGCCAGCAGTGACCCCACCTACGAGCAGTACTTC. J is TRBJ2-7 and V is TRBV2; D is undetermined. The CDR3 consists of 12 residues. V was clipped by 3 bases and J by 2 bases, with 5 bases between them. Germline CDR1 reads SNHLY; CDR2 reads FYNNEI.

The chain has TRBV27 and TRBJ2-7, with 8 nucleotides matching TRBD2. Trimming at V came to 5 bases and at J to 3 bases, leaving 9 bases not matched to a gene. In germline, CDR1 is MNHEY, CDR2 SMNVEV (reference sequence). The CDR3 covers 15 residues. The CDR3 spells CASSLDGLAYYEQYF. In DNA, the CDR3 is TGTGCCAGCAGTCTGGATGGACTAGCATACTACGAGCAGTACTTC.

The rearrangement uses TRBV4-1 and TRBJ2-3; 14 bases line up with TRBD2. V lost 1 base, J lost 3 bases, and 6 bases stayed unmatched. Germline V gives CDR1 MGHRA, CDR2 YSYEKL. This CDR3 is built from 18 residues. CDR3 amino acids: CASSQGPGLAGVTDTQYF. Here the CDR3 DNA reads TGCGCCAGCAGCCAAGGGCCGGGACTAGCGGGAGTGACAGATACGCAGTATTTT.

This clonotype was seen repeatedly, ten times or more. The CDR3 DNA reads TGTGCCAGCAGCCAAGGACTAGCGGGGGGGTACACAGATACGCAGTATTTT. This encodes CASSQGLAGGYTDTQYF. The chain links TRBV3-1 to TRBJ2-3; 14 nucleotides line up with TRBD2. CDR3 length equals 17 residues. The germline V gene has CDR1 LGHDT and CDR2 YNNKEL (reference sequence). V was pared by 1 base and J by 2 bases, with 2 bases of the junction left unmatched.

V is TRBV28 and J is TRBJ2-7; TRBD2 is a possible D gene (6 bases). The ends were cut back, 2 bases at V and 7 bases at J, with 12 bases in the middle. The length of the CDR3 is 13 residues. Germline assignment: CDR1 MDHEN and CDR2 SYDVKM. CDR3 sequence: CASSLPERGEQYF. Written as DNA, the CDR3 is TGTGCCAGCAGTTTACCCGAACGGGGGGAGCAGTACTTC.

In this sample, this clonotype turned up many times. The J gene is TRBJ2-5, the V gene TRBV7-6; the match to TRBD2 covers 8 bases. Germline V CDR1 and CDR2: SGHVS, FNYEAQ. The CDR3 spans 15 residues. V lost 2 bases, J lost 5 bases, and 7 bases stayed unmatched. The CDR3 DNA is TGTGCCAGCAGCTTACCAAGCGGGGGCAGCGAGACCCAGTACTTC. This translates into CASSLPSGGSETQYF.

This clonotype has at least ten counts. J is TRBJ2-5 and V is TRBV29-1; D remains ambiguous. V was cut by 7 bases and J by 0 bases, with 12 bases left in between. The CDR3 is 13 amino acids. Germline V lookup: CDR1 SQVTM, CDR2 ANQGSEA. CDR3 in DNA: TGCAGCGCCCAAGGGCAATACCAAGAGACCCAGTACTTC. Its protein is CSAQGQYQETQYF.

The V gene is TRBV11-2, the J gene TRBJ2-3; D may correspond to TRBD1 or TRBD2 (6 bases each). Germline-derived CDR1 and CDR2 are SGHAT and FQNNGV. With 5 bases removed from V and 4 bases from J, the gap between germline ends came to 13 bases. The CDR3 is made up of 14 amino acids. The CDR3 is CASSRYGGSDTQYF. The CDR3 DNA follows: TGTGCCAGCAGCCGATACGGGGGCTCAGATACGCAGTATTTT.

V and J are TRBV19 and TRBJ2-7; TRBD1 agrees at 7 bases. CDR1 is LNHDA and CDR2 is SQIVND in the germline V gene (reference sequence). CDR3 length: 13 residues. Germline trimming cut 8 bases from V and 2 bases from J; bases unmatched to any gene: 6. Written as DNA, the CDR3 is TGTGCCAGTTCCAGGGGGATCACCTACGAGCAGTACTTC. Translation gives CASSRGITYEQYF.